The clone carrying this TCR beta chain was seen a handful of times. This record belongs to a study of T-cell memory formation after mild COVID-19. TCRdb reanalysed the 5' RACE reads using MiXCR and keeps one entry per CDR3 protein. The sample comprises over 300,000 distinct CDR3 sequences, less than 25% of which are singletons, and 20% to 25% rests with the top ten. V was pared by 2 bases and J by 7 bases, with 13 bases of the junction left unmatched. This CDR3 spans 16 amino acids. In germline, CDR1 is SGHRS, CDR2 YFSETQ. Sequences were obtained from PBMCs or a T cell subset sorted from them (not recorded which). This chain uses TRBV5-1 with TRBJ1-1; 8 bases map to TRBD1. The receptor comes from a man between 18 and 29 years old who had mild COVID-19 (a few samples of this study predate the infection). Cell type and time point are not known. This chain's CDR3 is CASSLGGTGGSFEAFF. CDR3 sequence (DNA): TGCGCCAGCAGCTTAGGGGGAACAGGGGGTAGTTTTGAAGCTTTCTTT.